This T cell receptor (beta chain) derives from a study of identifying expanded T cells in peripheral blood. General study results and limits: Over about two and four weeks, about 17 and 20 clones changed, versus 1.2 between replicates. Clone count variance between roughly 2-week samples rose with total template count.

Libraries were prepared by immunoSEQ multiplex PCR; TCRdb keeps only in-frame clonotypes and omits some of them. The data show about 91,000 clones, with about 87% seen just once and over 3% held by the top ten. As regards this clone: As yet, its antigen is unknown.

During the collection period, no donor immune events like infections were recorded. The CDR3 extends over 15 amino acids. The V end was cut by 4 bases, the J end by 4 bases, with 16 bases between. From germline, CDR1 is MNHEY and CDR2 SMNVEV (reference sequence). Sequenced input: blood. The chain joins TRBV27 to TRBJ1-2, with TRBD1 as a possible D gene (5 bases). This receptor was identified in a person aged 18 to 70 in good health. The CDR3 DNA is TGTGCCAGCAGTTCGTCCGGAGGGGTCATCTATGGCTACACCTTC. Residues: CASSSSGGVIYGYTF.